This is a list of T cell receptor beta chains from one sample in a study of CD8 T cells in Susac syndrome. Each CDR3 protein is one row after TCRdb ran MiXCR on the immunoSEQ multiplex PCR reads. Among approximately 190,000 distinct CDR3 sequences, about 95% were seen once, and the ten largest hold 0.093%. Sample: CD4+ T cells from PBMCs. The receptor source for this set is a human donor with multiple sclerosis. CDR3s include the opening cysteine and the closing phenylalanine or tryptophan. The order of the fields is D gene, CDR3 length, clone size, V gene, J gene, CDR3 DNA, CDR3 protein. D genes are given only for firm matches. For some rows the clone size is stated as once, few or many, or as a class when expanded; others skip it.

D gene: NA
CDR3 length: 14
clone size: once
V gene: TRBV20-1
J gene: TRBJ1-2
CDR3 DNA: TGCAGTGCTAAGGGTGTCCCTCAGACCTATGGCTACACCTTC
CDR3 protein: CSAKGVPQTYGYTF

D gene: TRBD1
CDR3 length: 13
clone size: NA
V gene: TRBV24-1
J gene: TRBJ1-1
CDR3 DNA: TGTGCCACCAGTGATTACAGGGGGACTGAAGCTTTCTTT
CDR3 protein: CATSDYRGTEAFF

D gene: TRBD1
CDR3 length: 16
clone size: NA
V gene: TRBV9
J gene: TRBJ2-1
CDR3 DNA: TGTGCCAGCAGCGCCGCCGGGACAGGGGGATCCAATGAGCAGTTCTTC
CDR3 protein: CASSAAGTGGSNEQFF

D gene: NA
CDR3 length: 15
clone size: NA
V gene: TRBV18
J gene: TRBJ2-7
CDR3 DNA: TGTGCCAGCTCACCCCCGAGTACCCAATTTGGCGAGCAGTACTTC
CDR3 protein: CASSPPSTQFGEQYF

D gene: NA
CDR3 length: 13
clone size: NA
V gene: TRBV12-3/TRBV12-4
J gene: TRBJ2-3
CDR3 DNA: TGTGCCAGCAGAGAAGGACCAAGGGGTACGCAGTATTTT
CDR3 protein: CASREGPRGTQYF

D gene: TRBD2
CDR3 length: 13
clone size: NA
V gene: TRBV29-1
J gene: TRBJ2-3
CDR3 DNA: TGCAGCGTTGCAGCGGGAGGCGCAGATACGCAGTATTTT
CDR3 protein: CSVAAGGADTQYF

D gene: NA
CDR3 length: 15
clone size: NA
V gene: TRBV4-1
J gene: TRBJ2-5
CDR3 DNA: TGCGCCAGCAGCCAAGAGGGGGCGGGAGTGGAGACCCAGTACTTC
CDR3 protein: CASSQEGAGVETQYF

D gene: NA
CDR3 length: 14
clone size: few
V gene: TRBV18
J gene: TRBJ2-5
CDR3 DNA: TGTGCCAGCTCACCCGACCGCGGAGGAGAGACCCAGTACTTC
CDR3 protein: CASSPDRGGETQYF

D gene: NA
CDR3 length: 12
clone size: NA
V gene: TRBV30
J gene: TRBJ1-6
CDR3 DNA: TGTGCCTGGAACGGGTACAATTCACCCCTCCACTTT
CDR3 protein: CAWNGYNSPLHF

D gene: TRBD2
CDR3 length: 14
clone size: NA
V gene: TRBV20-1
J gene: TRBJ2-7
CDR3 DNA: TGCAGTGCTCCCCGGACTAGCGGCTCCTACGAGCAGTACTTC
CDR3 protein: CSAPRTSGSYEQYF

D gene: NA
CDR3 length: 14
clone size: NA
V gene: TRBV30
J gene: TRBJ1-5
CDR3 DNA: TGTGCCTGGAGTGTTGGTTTTAACAATCAGCCCCAGCATTTT
CDR3 protein: CAWSVGFNNQPQHF

D gene: TRBD1
CDR3 length: 12
clone size: NA
V gene: TRBV18
J gene: TRBJ2-7
CDR3 DNA: TGTGCCAGCTCCGGACAGGGCCACGAGCAGTACTTC
CDR3 protein: CASSGQGHEQYF

D gene: NA
CDR3 length: 11
clone size: NA
V gene: TRBV11-2
J gene: TRBJ2-1
CDR3 DNA: TGTGCCAGCTACTCGGCGGGGAAGCAGTTCTTC
CDR3 protein: CASYSAGKQFF

D gene: NA
CDR3 length: 14
clone size: NA
V gene: TRBV24-1
J gene: TRBJ1-1
CDR3 DNA: TGTGCCACCAGTGACGCACAGGGTGGAACTGAAGCTTTCTTT
CDR3 protein: CATSDAQGGTEAFF

D gene: TRBD1
CDR3 length: 16
clone size: NA
V gene: TRBV7-8
J gene: TRBJ1-4
CDR3 DNA: TGTGCCAGCAGCTTAAATAAGGGGGCAGGGAACGAAAAACTGTTTTTT
CDR3 protein: CASSLNKGAGNEKLFF

D gene: NA
CDR3 length: 16
clone size: NA
V gene: TRBV5-6
J gene: TRBJ1-1
CDR3 DNA: TGTGCCAGCAGCTTCCCAGGTCCGCTTATGAACACTGAAGCTTTCTTT
CDR3 protein: CASSFPGPLMNTEAFF

D gene: NA
CDR3 length: 13
clone size: NA
V gene: TRBV18
J gene: TRBJ2-1
CDR3 DNA: TGTGCCAGCTCCCGGGACGGGTACAATGAGCAGTTCTTC
CDR3 protein: CASSRDGYNEQFF

D gene: NA
CDR3 length: 12
clone size: NA
V gene: TRBV20-1
J gene: TRBJ2-5
CDR3 DNA: TGCAGTGCTCCCCTGAGGGCAGAGACCCAGTACTTC
CDR3 protein: CSAPLRAETQYF

D gene: NA
CDR3 length: 14
clone size: NA
V gene: TRBV11-3
J gene: TRBJ2-1
CDR3 DNA: TGTGCCAGCAGCTTAGGGGACTTGTTCGATGAGCAGTTCTTC
CDR3 protein: CASSLGDLFDEQFF

D gene: TRBD2
CDR3 length: 16
clone size: NA
V gene: TRBV20-1
J gene: TRBJ2-1
CDR3 DNA: TGCAGTGCTAGTTTGACTAGCGGGGGCCCCGGAAGTGAGCAGTTCTTC
CDR3 protein: CSASLTSGGPGSEQFF

D gene: TRBD2
CDR3 length: 14
clone size: NA
V gene: TRBV12-3/TRBV12-4
J gene: TRBJ2-1
CDR3 DNA: TGTGCCAGCAGTTTACTAGCGGGAGTCAATGAGCAGTTCTTC
CDR3 protein: CASSLLAGVNEQFF

D gene: NA
CDR3 length: 11
clone size: NA
V gene: TRBV30
J gene: TRBJ2-7
CDR3 DNA: TGTGCCTGGAGTGTAAACGGGGAGCAGTACTTC
CDR3 protein: CAWSVNGEQYF

D gene: NA
CDR3 length: 12
clone size: NA
V gene: TRBV30
J gene: TRBJ1-2
CDR3 DNA: TGTGCCTGGATTCGGGGCTCGGATGGCTACACCTTC
CDR3 protein: CAWIRGSDGYTF

D gene: NA
CDR3 length: 12
clone size: NA
V gene: TRBV29-1
J gene: TRBJ2-5
CDR3 DNA: TGCAGCGTTGTGCGGGATCAAGAGACCCAGTACTTC
CDR3 protein: CSVVRDQETQYF

D gene: NA
CDR3 length: 17
clone size: once
V gene: TRBV12-3/TRBV12-4
J gene: TRBJ2-6
CDR3 DNA: TGTGCCAGCAGCCCCCGGCAAGGGCTCTCTGGGGCCAACGTCCTGACTTTC
CDR3 protein: CASSPRQGLSGANVLTF

D gene: NA
CDR3 length: 14
clone size: NA
V gene: TRBV29-1
J gene: TRBJ2-1
CDR3 DNA: TGCAGCGTTGAGGGCAGGGGCTCCTACAATGAGCAGTTCTTC
CDR3 protein: CSVEGRGSYNEQFF

D gene: TRBD1
CDR3 length: 16
clone size: NA
V gene: TRBV30
J gene: TRBJ2-1
CDR3 DNA: TGTGCCTGGAGTGCCGCCGGACAGGGAGTCATGAATGAGCAGTTCTTC
CDR3 protein: CAWSAAGQGVMNEQFF

D gene: NA
CDR3 length: 13
clone size: NA
V gene: TRBV3-1
J gene: TRBJ2-5
CDR3 DNA: TGTGCCAGCAGAACAGGACTCCAAGAGACCCAGTACTTC
CDR3 protein: CASRTGLQETQYF

D gene: TRBD1
CDR3 length: 13
clone size: NA
V gene: TRBV29-1
J gene: TRBJ1-4
CDR3 DNA: TGCAGCGTCGGACGACAGGGAAGTCGGAGGGTGTTTTTT
CDR3 protein: CSVGRQGSRRVFF

D gene: NA
CDR3 length: 14
clone size: NA
V gene: TRBV6-5
J gene: TRBJ2-2
CDR3 DNA: TGTGCCAGCAGTCGAACAGGATTCACCGGGGAGCTGTTTTTT
CDR3 protein: CASSRTGFTGELFF

D gene: NA
CDR3 length: 13
clone size: NA
V gene: TRBV7-9
J gene: TRBJ2-5
CDR3 DNA: TGTGCCAGCAGCCGACAGGTTCAAGAGACCCAGTACTTC
CDR3 protein: CASSRQVQETQYF

D gene: NA
CDR3 length: 14
clone size: NA
V gene: TRBV5-1
J gene: TRBJ1-3
CDR3 DNA: TGCGCCAGCAGCACCGACAGCTCTGGAAACACCATATATTTT
CDR3 protein: CASSTDSSGNTIYF

D gene: NA
CDR3 length: 16
clone size: NA
V gene: TRBV9
J gene: TRBJ2-1
CDR3 DNA: TGTGCCAGCAGCTTCCTCGCTCGGGGCTCCTACAATGAGCAGTTCTTC
CDR3 protein: CASSFLARGSYNEQFF

D gene: NA
CDR3 length: 15
clone size: NA
V gene: TRBV9
J gene: TRBJ2-1
CDR3 DNA: TGTGCCAGCAGCGTAGAAGGCGGATCCTACAATGAGCAGTTCTTC
CDR3 protein: CASSVEGGSYNEQFF

D gene: TRBD1
CDR3 length: 14
clone size: NA
V gene: TRBV2
J gene: TRBJ2-6
CDR3 DNA: TGTGCCAGCAGCACAGGGGTCGGGGCCAACGTCCTGACTTTC
CDR3 protein: CASSTGVGANVLTF

D gene: NA
CDR3 length: 14
clone size: NA
V gene: TRBV12-3/TRBV12-4
J gene: TRBJ2-3
CDR3 DNA: TGTGCCAGTAACAACAGGGAGCGCACAGATACGCAGTATTTT
CDR3 protein: CASNNRERTDTQYF

D gene: NA
CDR3 length: 16
clone size: NA
V gene: TRBV12-3/TRBV12-4
J gene: TRBJ2-3
CDR3 DNA: TGTGCCAGCAGCCAAGTCCGGCTTCGGGGCACAGATACGCAGTATTTT
CDR3 protein: CASSQVRLRGTDTQYF

D gene: TRBD1
CDR3 length: 14
clone size: NA
V gene: TRBV12-3/TRBV12-4
J gene: TRBJ2-7
CDR3 DNA: TGTGCCAGCAGTTCGGACAGGATTACCTACGAGCAGTACTTC
CDR3 protein: CASSSDRITYEQYF

D gene: NA
CDR3 length: 15
clone size: NA
V gene: TRBV9
J gene: TRBJ1-1
CDR3 DNA: TGTGCCAGCAGCGTAGCCGGGGCTCGGGCCACTGAAGCTTTCTTT
CDR3 protein: CASSVAGARATEAFF

D gene: NA
CDR3 length: 12
clone size: NA
V gene: TRBV29-1
J gene: TRBJ1-3
CDR3 DNA: TGCAGCGTCGAAAACTCTGGAAACACCATATATTTT
CDR3 protein: CSVENSGNTIYF